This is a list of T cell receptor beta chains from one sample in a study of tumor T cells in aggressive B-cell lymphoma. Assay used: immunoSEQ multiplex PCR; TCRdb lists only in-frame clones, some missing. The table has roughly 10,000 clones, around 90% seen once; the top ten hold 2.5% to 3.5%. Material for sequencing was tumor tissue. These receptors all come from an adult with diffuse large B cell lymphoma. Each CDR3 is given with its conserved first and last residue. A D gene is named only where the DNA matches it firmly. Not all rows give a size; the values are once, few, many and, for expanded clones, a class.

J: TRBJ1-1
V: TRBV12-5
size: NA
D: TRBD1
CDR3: CASGLAQGRYTEAFF
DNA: TGTGCTAGTGGTTTGGCACAGGGGCGGTACACTGAAGCTTTCTTT

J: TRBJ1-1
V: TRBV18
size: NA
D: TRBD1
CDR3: CASSPDRGRSTEAFF
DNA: TGTGCCAGCTCACCCGACAGGGGTCGTTCCACTGAAGCTTTCTTT

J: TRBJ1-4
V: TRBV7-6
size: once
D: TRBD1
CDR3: CASSNLTGALGKLFF
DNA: TGTGCCAGCAGCAACTTGACAGGGGCCTTGGGAAAACTGTTTTTT

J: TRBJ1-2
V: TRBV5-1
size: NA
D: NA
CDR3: CASSPQLGTDGYTF
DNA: TGCGCCAGCAGCCCACAATTAGGGACTGATGGCTACACCTTC

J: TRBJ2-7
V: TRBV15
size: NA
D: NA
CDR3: CATSPPTAASSYEQYF
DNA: TGTGCCACCAGCCCCCCCACCGCAGCGAGCTCCTACGAGCAGTACTTC

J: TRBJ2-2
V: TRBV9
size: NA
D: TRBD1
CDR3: CASSPRTGEGNTGELFF
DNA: TGTGCCAGCAGCCCACGGACAGGGGAAGGGAACACCGGGGAGCTGTTTTTT

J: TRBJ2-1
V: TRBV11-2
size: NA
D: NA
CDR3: CASSTPSANEQFF
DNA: TGTGCCAGCAGCACACCTAGCGCGAATGAGCAGTTCTTC

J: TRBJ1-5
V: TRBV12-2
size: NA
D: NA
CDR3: CAGRLAGGEPNQPQHF
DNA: TGTGCAGGTCGCTTAGCTGGGGGGGAACCCAATCAGCCCCAGCATTTT

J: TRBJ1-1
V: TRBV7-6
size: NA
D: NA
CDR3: CASSLGQATAEAFF
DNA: TGTGCCAGCAGCTTAGGACAGGCGACGGCTGAAGCTTTCTTT

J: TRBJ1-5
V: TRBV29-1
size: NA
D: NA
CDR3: CSVLFGGGGGNQPQHF
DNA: TGCAGCGTTCTCTTCGGGGGAGGGGGTGGCAATCAGCCCCAGCATTTT

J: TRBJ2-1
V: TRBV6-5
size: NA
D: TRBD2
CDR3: CASSQRREGRGEQFF
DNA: TGTGCCAGCAGCCAGCGGCGGGAGGGCCGAGGGGAGCAGTTCTTC

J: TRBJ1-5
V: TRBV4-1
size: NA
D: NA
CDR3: CASSQVRGLGPQHF
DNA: TGCGCCAGCAGCCAAGTTAGGGGCCTTGGGCCCCAGCATTTT

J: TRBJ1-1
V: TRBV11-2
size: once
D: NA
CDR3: CASSYDPRRPEAFF
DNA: TGTGCCAGCAGCTATGATCCCCGGCGGCCTGAAGCTTTCTTT

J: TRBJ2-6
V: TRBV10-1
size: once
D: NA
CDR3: CASKWCGRGSGGANVLTF
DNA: TGCGCCAGCAAGTGGTGTGGCAGGGGAAGCGGTGGGGCCAACGTCCTGACTTTC

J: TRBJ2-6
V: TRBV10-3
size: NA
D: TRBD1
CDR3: CAIGRQGLVSGANVLTF
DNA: TGTGCCATCGGAAGACAGGGGCTAGTTTCTGGGGCCAACGTCCTGACTTTC

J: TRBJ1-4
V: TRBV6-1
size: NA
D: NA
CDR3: CASEDSYSEKLFF
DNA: TGTGCCAGCGAGGACAGCTATAGTGAAAAACTGTTTTTT

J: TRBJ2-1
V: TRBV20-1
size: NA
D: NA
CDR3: CSAASDEQFF
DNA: TGCAGTGCTGCTAGTGATGAGCAGTTCTTC

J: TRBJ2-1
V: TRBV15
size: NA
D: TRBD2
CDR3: CATSSDRLGGGRYNEQFF
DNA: TGTGCCACCAGCAGCGACCGTCTGGGGGGGGGACGCTACAATGAGCAGTTCTTC

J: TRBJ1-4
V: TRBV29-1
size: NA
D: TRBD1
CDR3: CSTTQGAGEKLFF
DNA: TGCAGCACCACACAGGGGGCTGGTGAAAAACTGTTTTTT

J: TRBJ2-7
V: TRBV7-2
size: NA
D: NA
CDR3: CASSYTLADFPYEQYF
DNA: TGTGCCAGCAGCTACACCCTCGCGGACTTCCCCTACGAGCAGTACTTC

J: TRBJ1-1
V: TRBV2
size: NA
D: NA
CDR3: CAVKRGQSSSEAFF
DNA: TGTGCCGTCAAGCGAGGACAATCCTCGAGCGAAGCTTTCTTT

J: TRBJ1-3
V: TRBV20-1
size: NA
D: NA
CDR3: CRGGPGNTIYF
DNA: TGCAGGGGGGGACCTGGAAACACCATATATTTT

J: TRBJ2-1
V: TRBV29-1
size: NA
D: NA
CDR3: CSVGGTDYNEQFF
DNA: TGCAGCGTTGGCGGGACAGATTACAATGAGCAGTTCTTC

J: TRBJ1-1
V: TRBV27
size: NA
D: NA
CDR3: CASSPSVRNTEAFF
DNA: TGTGCCAGCAGTCCCTCCGTCAGGAACACTGAAGCTTTCTTT

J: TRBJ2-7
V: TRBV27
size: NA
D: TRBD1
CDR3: CASRLWTGVGEQYF
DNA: TGTGCCAGCAGACTATGGACAGGGGTAGGCGAGCAGTACTTC

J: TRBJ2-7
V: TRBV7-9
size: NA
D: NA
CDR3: CASSLSSYEQYF
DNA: TGTGCCAGCAGCCTGAGCTCCTACGAGCAGTACTTC

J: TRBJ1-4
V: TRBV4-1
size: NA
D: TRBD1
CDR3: CASSQVGTGVEKLFF
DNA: TGCGCCAGCAGCCAAGTGGGGACAGGGGTTGAAAAACTGTTTTTT

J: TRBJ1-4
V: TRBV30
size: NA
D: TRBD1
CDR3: CAWNPGDRADEKLFF
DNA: TGTGCCTGGAACCCGGGGGACAGGGCCGATGAAAAACTGTTTTTT

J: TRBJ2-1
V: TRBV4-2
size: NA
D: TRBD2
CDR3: CASSQEGTSGNNEQFF
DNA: TGTGCCAGCAGCCAAGAAGGGACTAGCGGAAACAATGAGCAGTTCTTC

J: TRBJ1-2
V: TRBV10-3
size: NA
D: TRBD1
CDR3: CAISEAEQGRYGYTF
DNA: TGTGCCATCAGTGAGGCCGAACAGGGGAGGTACGGCTACACCTTC

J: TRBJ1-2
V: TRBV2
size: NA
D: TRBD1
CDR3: CASRDRGLGGYTF
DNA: TGTGCCAGCAGAGACAGGGGGCTAGGCGGCTACACCTTC

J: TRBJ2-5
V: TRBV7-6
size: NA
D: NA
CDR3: CASSLPALAETQYF
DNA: TGTGCCAGCAGCTTGCCCGCCCTGGCAGAGACCCAGTACTTC

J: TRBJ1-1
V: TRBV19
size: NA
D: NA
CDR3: CASSTRGLNTEAFF
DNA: TGTGCCAGTAGTACGAGGGGGTTGAACACTGAAGCTTTCTTT

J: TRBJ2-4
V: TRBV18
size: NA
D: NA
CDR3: CASSLGAGAPFQYF
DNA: TGTGCCAGCTCACTGGGGGCAGGGGCCCCCTTTCAGTACTTC

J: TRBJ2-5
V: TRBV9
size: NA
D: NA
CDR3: CASTLGGGVYETQYF
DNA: TGTGCCAGCACCCTGGGGGGGGGCGTGTATGAGACCCAGTACTTC

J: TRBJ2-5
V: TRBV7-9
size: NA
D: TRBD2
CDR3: CASSFGAGGLETQYF
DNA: TGTGCCAGCAGCTTCGGTGCGGGGGGGCTAGAGACCCAGTACTTC

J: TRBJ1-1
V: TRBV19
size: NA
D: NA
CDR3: CASQKNTEAFF
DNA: TGTGCCAGCCAGAAAAACACTGAAGCTTTCTTT

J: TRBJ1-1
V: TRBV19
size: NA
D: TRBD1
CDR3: CASSVTGVGNTEAFF
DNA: TGTGCCAGTAGTGTGACAGGGGTGGGGAACACTGAAGCTTTCTTT

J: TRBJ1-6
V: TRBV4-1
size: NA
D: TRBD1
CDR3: CASSPVLLQGTGGSPLHF
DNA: TGCGCCAGCAGCCCTGTCTTACTCCAGGGGACAGGGGGCTCACCCCTCCACTTT

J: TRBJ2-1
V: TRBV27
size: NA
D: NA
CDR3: CASSPYNEQFF
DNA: TGTGCCAGCAGTCCTTACAATGAGCAGTTCTTC

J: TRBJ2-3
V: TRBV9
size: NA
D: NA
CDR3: CASSVQGTDTQYF
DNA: TGTGCCAGCAGCGTCCAGGGTACAGATACGCAGTATTTT

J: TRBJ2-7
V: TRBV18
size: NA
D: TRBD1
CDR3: CASSPPLGTGAEQYF
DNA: TGTGCCAGCTCACCACCTTTGGGGACAGGGGCCGAGCAGTACTTC